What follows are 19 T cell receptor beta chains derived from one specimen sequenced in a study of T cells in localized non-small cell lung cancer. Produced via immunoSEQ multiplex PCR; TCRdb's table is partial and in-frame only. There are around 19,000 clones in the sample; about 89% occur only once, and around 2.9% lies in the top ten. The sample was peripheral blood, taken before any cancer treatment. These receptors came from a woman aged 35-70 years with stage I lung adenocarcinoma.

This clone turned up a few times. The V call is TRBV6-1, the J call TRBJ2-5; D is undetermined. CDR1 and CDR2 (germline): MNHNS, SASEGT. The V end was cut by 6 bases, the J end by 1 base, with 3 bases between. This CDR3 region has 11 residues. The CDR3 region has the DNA TGTGCCAGCAGGTCCCAAGAGACCCAGTACTTC. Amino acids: CASRSQETQYF.

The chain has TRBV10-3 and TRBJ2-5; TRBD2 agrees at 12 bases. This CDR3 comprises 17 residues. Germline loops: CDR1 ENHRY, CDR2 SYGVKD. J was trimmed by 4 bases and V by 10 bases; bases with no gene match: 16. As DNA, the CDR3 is TGTGCCACCGGACGTGGGACTAGCGGGTCTGCCATAGAGACCCAGTACTTC. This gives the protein CATGRGTSGSAIETQYF.

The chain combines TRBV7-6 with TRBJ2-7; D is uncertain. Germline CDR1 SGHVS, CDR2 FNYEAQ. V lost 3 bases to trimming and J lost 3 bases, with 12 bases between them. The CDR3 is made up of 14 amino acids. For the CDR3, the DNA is TGTGCCAGCAGCTTGGGCGCCCCAAGCTACGAGCAGTACTTC. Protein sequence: CASSLGAPSYEQYF.

DNA for the CDR3: TGTGCCAGTAGGGAGGGGGCGTACACTGAAGCTTTCTTT. Its translation is CASREGAYTEAFF. This chain links TRBV19 with TRBJ1-1; 7 positions match TRBD1. Trimming at V came to 6 bases and at J to 3 bases, leaving 4 bases not matched to a gene. The germline V gene has CDR1 LNHDA and CDR2 SQIVND (reference sequence). The length of the CDR3 is 13 residues.

In nucleotides, the CDR3 is TGTGCCAGCTCACCCACAGGGGAGGGCTCTGGAAACACCATATATTTT. Translating gives CASSPTGEGSGNTIYF. V gene TRBV18 combines with J gene TRBJ1-3; 7 nucleotides agree with TRBD1. V lost 3 bases and J lost 0; bases outside the gene matches: 5. CDR1 KGHSH and CDR2 LQKENI come from the germline V gene. The length of the CDR3 is 16 residues.

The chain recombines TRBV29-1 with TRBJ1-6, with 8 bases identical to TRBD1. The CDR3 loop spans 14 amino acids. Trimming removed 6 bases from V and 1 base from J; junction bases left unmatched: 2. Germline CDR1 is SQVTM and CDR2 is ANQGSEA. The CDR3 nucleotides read TGCAGCGTGAGACAGGGGTCCTATAATTCACCCCTCCACTTT. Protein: CSVRQGSYNSPLHF.

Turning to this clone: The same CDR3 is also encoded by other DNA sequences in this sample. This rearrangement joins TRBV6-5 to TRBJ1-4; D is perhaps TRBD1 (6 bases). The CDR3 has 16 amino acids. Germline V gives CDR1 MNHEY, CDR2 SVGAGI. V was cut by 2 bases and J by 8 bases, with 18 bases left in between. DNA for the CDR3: TGTGCCAGCAGTTACGTTCGGGGGGGGGCGCGGGAAAAACTGTTTTTT. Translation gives CASSYVRGGAREKLFF.

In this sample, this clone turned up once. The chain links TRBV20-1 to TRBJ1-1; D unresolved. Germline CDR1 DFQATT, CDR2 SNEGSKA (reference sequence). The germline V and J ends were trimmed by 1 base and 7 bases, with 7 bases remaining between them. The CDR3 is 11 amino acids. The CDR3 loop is CSARGQLEAFF. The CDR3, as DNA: TGCAGTGCTAGAGGGCAGCTTGAAGCTTTCTTT.

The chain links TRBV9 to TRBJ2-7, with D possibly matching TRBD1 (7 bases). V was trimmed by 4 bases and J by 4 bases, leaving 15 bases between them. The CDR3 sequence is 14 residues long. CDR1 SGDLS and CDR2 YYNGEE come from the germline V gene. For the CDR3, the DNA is TGTGCCAGCAGCCTCCGGGGGACAGAGTACGAGCAGTACTTC. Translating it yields CASSLRGTEYEQYF.

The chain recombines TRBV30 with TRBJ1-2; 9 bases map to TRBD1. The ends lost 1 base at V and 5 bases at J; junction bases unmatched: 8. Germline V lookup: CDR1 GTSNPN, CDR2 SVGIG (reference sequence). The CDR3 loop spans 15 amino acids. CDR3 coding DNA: TGTGCCTGGAGTGGCAAGGACAGGGGAGGATATGGCTACACCTTC. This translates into CAWSGKDRGGYGYTF.

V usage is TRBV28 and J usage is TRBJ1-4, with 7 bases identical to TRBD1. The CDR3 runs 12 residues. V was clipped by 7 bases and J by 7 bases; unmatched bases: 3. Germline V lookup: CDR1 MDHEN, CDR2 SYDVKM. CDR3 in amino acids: CASTQGGEKLFF. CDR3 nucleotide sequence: TGTGCCAGCACCCAGGGGGGTGAAAAACTGTTTTTT.

CDR3 in amino acids: CASSPGGGWADTQYF. As DNA, the CDR3 is TGTGCCAGCAGCCCGGGAGGAGGCTGGGCAGATACGCAGTATTTT. The chain couples TRBV9 to TRBJ2-3, with 7 bases identical to TRBD2. The length of the CDR3 is 15 residues. With 4 bases clipped from V and 4 bases from J, the junction kept 9 bases outside the gene matches. Germline V gene lookup returns CDR1 SGDLS and CDR2 YYNGEE.

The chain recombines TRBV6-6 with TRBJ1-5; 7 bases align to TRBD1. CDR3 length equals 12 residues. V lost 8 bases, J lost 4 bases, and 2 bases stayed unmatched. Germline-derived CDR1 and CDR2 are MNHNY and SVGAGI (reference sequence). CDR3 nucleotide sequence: TGTGCCAGCGTACAGGGGAATCAGCCCCAGCATTTT. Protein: CASVQGNQPQHF.

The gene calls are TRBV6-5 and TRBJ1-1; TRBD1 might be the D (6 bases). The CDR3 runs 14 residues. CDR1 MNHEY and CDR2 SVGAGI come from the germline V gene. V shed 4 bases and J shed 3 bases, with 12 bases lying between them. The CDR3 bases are TGTGCCAGCAGTTGGACGCGACAGGACACTGAAGCTTTCTTT. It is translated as CASSWTRQDTEAFF.

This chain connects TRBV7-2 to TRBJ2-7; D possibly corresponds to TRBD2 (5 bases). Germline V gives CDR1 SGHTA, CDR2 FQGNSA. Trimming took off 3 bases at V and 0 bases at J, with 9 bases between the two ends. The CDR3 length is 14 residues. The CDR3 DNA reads TGTGCCAGCAGCTTGACGGGGAGCTCCTACGAGCAGTACTTC. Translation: CASSLTGSSYEQYF.

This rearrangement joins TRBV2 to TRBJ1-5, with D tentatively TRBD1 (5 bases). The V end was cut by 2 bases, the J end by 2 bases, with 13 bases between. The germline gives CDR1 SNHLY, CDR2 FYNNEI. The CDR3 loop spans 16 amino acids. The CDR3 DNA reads TGTGCCAGCAGTGAACAGGGAGGAGGAGGCAATCAGCCCCAGCATTTT. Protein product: CASSEQGGGGNQPQHF. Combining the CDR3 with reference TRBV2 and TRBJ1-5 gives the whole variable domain EPEVTQTPSHQVTQMGQEVILRCVPISNHLYFYWYRQILGQKVEFLVSFYNNEISEKSEIFDDQFSVERPDGSNFTLKIRSTKLEDSAMYFCASSEQGGGGNQPQHFGDGTRLSIL.

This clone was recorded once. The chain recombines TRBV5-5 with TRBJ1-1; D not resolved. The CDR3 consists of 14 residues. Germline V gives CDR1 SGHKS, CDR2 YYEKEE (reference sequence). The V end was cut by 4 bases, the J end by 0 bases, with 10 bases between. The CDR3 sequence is CASSPGSLNTEAFF. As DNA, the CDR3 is TGTGCCAGCAGCCCCGGATCGCTGAACACTGAAGCTTTCTTT.

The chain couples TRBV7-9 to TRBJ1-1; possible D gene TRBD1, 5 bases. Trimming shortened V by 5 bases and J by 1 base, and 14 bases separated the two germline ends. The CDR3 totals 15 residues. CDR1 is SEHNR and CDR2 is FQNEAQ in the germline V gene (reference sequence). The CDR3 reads CASSHPTDRNTEAFF. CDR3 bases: TGTGCCAGCAGCCATCCCACCGACAGGAACACTGAAGCTTTCTTT.

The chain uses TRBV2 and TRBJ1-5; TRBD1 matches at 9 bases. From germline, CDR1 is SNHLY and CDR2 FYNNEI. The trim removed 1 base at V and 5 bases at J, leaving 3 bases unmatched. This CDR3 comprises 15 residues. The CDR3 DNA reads TGTGCCAGCAGTGAAGTGGACAGGGGACATCAGCCCCAGCATTTT. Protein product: CASSEVDRGHQPQHF.